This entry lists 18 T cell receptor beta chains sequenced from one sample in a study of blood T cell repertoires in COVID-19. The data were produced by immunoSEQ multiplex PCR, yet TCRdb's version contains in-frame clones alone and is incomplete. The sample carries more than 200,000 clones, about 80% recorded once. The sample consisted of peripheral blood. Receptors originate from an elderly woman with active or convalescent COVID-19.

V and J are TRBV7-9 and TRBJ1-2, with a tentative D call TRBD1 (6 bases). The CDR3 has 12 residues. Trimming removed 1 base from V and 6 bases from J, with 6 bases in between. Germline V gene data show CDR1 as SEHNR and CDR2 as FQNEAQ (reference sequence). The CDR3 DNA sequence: TGTGCCAGCAGCTTAGACAGGGATGGCTACACCTTC. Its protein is CASSLDRDGYTF.

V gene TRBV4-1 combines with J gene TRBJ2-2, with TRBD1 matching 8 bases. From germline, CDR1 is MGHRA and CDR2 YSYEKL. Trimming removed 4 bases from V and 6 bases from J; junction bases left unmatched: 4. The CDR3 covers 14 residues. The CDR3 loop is CASSPQGASGELFF. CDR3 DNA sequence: TGCGCCAGCAGCCCCCAGGGGGCTTCCGGGGAGCTGTTTTTT.

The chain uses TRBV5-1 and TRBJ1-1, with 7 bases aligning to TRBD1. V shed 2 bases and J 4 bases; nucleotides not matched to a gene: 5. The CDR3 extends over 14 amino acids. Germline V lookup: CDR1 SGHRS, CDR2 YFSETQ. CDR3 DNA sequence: TGCGCCAGCAGCTTAGGGGGCGTCGGCACTGAAGCTTTCTTT. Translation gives CASSLGGVGTEAFF.

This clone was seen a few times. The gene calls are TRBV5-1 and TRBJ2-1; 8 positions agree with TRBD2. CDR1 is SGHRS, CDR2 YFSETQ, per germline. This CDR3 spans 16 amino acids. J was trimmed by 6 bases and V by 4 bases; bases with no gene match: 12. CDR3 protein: CASSLSGSQRINEQFF. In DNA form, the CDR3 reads TGCGCCAGCAGCCTGAGCGGGAGTCAACGGATCAATGAGCAGTTCTTC.

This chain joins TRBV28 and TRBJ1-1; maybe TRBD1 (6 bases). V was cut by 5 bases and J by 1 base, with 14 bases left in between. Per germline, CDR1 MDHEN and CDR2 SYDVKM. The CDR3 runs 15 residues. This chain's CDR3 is CASSPLRTENTEAFF. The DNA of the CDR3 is TGTGCCAGCAGTCCCCTGCGGACAGAGAACACTGAAGCTTTCTTT.

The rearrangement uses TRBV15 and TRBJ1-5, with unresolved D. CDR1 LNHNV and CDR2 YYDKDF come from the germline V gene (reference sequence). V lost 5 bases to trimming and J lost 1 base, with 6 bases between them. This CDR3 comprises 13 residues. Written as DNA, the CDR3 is TGTGCCACCAGCCAACGGAGCAATCAGCCCCAGCATTTT. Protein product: CATSQRSNQPQHF.

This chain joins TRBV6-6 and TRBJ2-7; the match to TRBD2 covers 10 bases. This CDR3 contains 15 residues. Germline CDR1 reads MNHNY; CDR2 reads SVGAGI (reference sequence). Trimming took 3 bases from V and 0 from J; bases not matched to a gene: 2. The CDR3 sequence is CASSYSGGSSYEQYF. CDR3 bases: TGTGCCAGCAGTTATAGCGGGGGGAGCTCCTACGAGCAGTACTTC.

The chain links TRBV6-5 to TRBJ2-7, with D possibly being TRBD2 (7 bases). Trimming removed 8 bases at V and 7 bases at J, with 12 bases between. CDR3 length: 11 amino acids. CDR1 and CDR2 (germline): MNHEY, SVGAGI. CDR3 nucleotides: TGTGCCAGCCGGGGGGCAGGGGAGCAGTACTTC. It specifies CASRGAGEQYF.

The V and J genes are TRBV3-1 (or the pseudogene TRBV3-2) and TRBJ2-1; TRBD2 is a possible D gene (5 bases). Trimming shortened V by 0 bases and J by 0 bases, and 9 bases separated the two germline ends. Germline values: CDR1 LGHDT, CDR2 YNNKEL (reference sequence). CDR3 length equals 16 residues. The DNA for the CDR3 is TGTGCCAGCAGCCAAGATTTGGGGAGCTCCTACAATGAGCAGTTCTTC. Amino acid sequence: CASSQDLGSSYNEQFF.

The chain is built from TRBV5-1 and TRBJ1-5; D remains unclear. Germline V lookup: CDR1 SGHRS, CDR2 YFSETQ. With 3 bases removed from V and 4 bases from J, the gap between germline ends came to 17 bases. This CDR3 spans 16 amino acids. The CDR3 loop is CASSSKPSDTNQPQHF. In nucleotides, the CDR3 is TGCGCCAGCAGCTCCAAACCATCAGACACGAATCAGCCCCAGCATTTT.

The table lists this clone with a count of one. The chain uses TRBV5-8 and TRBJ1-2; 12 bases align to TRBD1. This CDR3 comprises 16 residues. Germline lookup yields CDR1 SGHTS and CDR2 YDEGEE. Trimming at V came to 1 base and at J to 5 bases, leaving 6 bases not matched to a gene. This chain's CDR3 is CASSLKQGQGAYGYTF. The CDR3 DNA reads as TGTGCCAGCAGCTTGAAGCAGGGACAGGGGGCGTATGGCTACACCTTC.

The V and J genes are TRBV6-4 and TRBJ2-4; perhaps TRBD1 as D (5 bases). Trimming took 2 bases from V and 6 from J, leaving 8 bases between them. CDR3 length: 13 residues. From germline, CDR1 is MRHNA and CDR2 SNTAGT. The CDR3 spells CASSDERGNIQYF. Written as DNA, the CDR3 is TGTGCCAGCAGTGACGAAAGGGGAAACATTCAGTACTTC.

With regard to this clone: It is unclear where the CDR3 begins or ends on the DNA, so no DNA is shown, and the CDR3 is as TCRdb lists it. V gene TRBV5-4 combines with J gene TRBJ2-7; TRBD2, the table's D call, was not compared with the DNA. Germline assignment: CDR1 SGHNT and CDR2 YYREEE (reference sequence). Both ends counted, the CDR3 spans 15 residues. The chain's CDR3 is CASSFFGQAGTEQYF.

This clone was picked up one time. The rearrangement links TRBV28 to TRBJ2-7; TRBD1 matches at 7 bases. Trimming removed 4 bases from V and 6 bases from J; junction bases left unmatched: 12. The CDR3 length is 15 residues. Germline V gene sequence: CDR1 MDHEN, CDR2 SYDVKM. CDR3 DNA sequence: TGTGCCAGCAGTTCGGCCGGGACAGCAGGCCTCGAGCAGTACTTC. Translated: CASSSAGTAGLEQYF.

In DNA, the CDR3 is TGTGCCAGCAGTTTGCCTCGACAGGGGGGTGAAAAACTGTTTTTT. Its translation: CASSLPRQGGEKLFF. J is TRBJ1-4 and V is TRBV28; the match to TRBD1 covers 9 bases. Germline V gene sequence: CDR1 MDHEN, CDR2 SYDVKM. The CDR3 covers 15 residues. The V and J ends lost 3 bases and 7 bases, in that order; junction bases with no gene match: 6.

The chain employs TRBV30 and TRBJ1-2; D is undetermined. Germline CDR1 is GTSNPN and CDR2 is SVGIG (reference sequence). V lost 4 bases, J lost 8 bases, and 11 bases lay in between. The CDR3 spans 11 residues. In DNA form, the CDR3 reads TGTGCCTGGAATTCGCGCTGGGGCTACACCTTC. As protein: CAWNSRWGYTF.

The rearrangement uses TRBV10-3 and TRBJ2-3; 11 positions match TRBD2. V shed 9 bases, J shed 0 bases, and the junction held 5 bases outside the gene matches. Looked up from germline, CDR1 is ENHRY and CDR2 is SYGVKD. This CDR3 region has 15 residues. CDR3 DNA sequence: TGTGCCATACTAGCGGGAGACTATAGCACAGATACGCAGTATTTT. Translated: CAILAGDYSTDTQYF.

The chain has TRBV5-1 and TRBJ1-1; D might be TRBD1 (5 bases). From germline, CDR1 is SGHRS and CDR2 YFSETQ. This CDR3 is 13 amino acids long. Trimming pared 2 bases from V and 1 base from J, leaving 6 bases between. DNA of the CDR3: TGCGCCAGCAGCTTCGGACAGAACACTGAAGCTTTCTTT. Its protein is CASSFGQNTEAFF. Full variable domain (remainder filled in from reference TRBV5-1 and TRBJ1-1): KAGVTQTPRYLIKTRGQQVTLSCSPISGHRSVSWYQQTPGQGLQFLFEYFSETQRNKGNFPGRFSGRQFSNSRSEMNVSTLELGDSALYLCASSFGQNTEAFFGQGTRLTVV.